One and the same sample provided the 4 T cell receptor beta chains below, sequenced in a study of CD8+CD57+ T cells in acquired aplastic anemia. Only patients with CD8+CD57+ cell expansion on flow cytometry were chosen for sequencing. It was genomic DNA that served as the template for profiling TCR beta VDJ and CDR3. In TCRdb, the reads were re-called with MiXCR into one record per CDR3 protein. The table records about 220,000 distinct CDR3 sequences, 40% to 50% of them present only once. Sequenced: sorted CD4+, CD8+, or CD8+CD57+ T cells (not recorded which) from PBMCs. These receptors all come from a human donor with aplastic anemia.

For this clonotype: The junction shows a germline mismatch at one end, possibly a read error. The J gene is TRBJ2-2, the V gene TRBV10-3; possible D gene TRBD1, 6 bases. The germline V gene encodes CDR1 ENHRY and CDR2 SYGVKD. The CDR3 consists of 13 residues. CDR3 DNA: TGTGCCACCAGTGGGGGCAACACCGGGGAGCTGTTTTTT. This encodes CATSGGNTGELFF.

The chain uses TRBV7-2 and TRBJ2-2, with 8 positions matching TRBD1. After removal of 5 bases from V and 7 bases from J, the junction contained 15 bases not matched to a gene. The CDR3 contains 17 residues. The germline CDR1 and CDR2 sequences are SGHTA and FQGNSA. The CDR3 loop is CASSREYQGANSGELFF. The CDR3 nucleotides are TGTGCCAGCAGCCGAGAATATCAGGGGGCTAATAGCGGGGAGCTGTTTTTT.

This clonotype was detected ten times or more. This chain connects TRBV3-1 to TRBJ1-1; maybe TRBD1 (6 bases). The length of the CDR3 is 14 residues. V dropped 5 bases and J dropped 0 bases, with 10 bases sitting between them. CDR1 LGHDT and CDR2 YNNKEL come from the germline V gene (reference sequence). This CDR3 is CASSRGAVNTEAFF. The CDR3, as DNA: TGTGCCAGCAGCAGGGGGGCAGTGAACACTGAAGCTTTCTTT.

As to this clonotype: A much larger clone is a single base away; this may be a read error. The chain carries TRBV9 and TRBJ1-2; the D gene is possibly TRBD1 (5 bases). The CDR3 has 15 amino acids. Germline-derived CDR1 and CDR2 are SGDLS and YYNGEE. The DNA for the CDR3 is TGTGCCAGCAGTGACGACCCAGGGTCTATGGTGGGCTGCACCTTC. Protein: CASSDDPGSMVGCTF.